The 19 T cell receptor beta chains below were found in one sample sequenced in a study of T cell responses to AZD1222 COVID-19 vaccine. TCRdb keeps only in-frame clones here, not all; method: immunoSEQ multiplex PCR. The sample carries 95,000 to 150,000 clones, approximately 87% recorded once. The sample was peripheral blood, taken on day 0 of AZD1222 vaccination. The receptor source for this set is an adult in good health.

J is TRBJ1-2 and V is TRBV27; a possible D gene is TRBD1 (5 bases). Between the trimmed V and J ends, which lost 0 bases and 7 bases, there was a span of 15 bases. The CDR3 contains 15 residues. Germline assignment: CDR1 MNHEY and CDR2 SMNVEV (reference sequence). The chain's CDR3 is CASSLSAGPGGGYTF. In DNA, the CDR3 is TGTGCCAGCAGTTTATCGGCAGGGCCCGGGGGTGGCTACACCTTC.

V usage is TRBV7-2 and J usage is TRBJ1-5, with a possible D match to TRBD1 (5 bases). The V and J ends lost 3 bases and 4 bases respectively, with 7 bases between them. The CDR3 has 13 amino acids. Germline loops: CDR1 SGHTA, CDR2 FQGNSA. The DNA for the CDR3 is TGTGCCAGCAGCTTTGAGGGGAATCAGCCCCAGCATTTT. Its translation is CASSFEGNQPQHF.

Only one count was recorded for this clone. This chain links TRBV5-5 with TRBJ1-2, with a possible D match to TRBD1 (6 bases). This CDR3 region has 14 residues. Trimming left V 4 bases short and J 8 bases short, with 18 bases between. Germline-derived CDR1 and CDR2 are SGHKS and YYEKEE (reference sequence). The CDR3 region is CASSRAGTYYGYTF. CDR3 DNA sequence: TGTGCCAGCAGCCGCGCCGGGACATATTACGGCTACACCTTC.

The chain combines TRBV9 with TRBJ1-1, with D possibly TRBD1 on 5 matching bases. This CDR3 has 15 amino acids. From germline, CDR1 is SGDLS and CDR2 YYNGEE. V gave up 3 bases and J gave up 6 bases, with 18 bases separating them. CDR3 DNA: TGTGCCAGCAGCGCCGGGGGACGCCCCGCGGCTGAAGCTTTCTTT. It codes for CASSAGGRPAAEAFF.

The chain employs TRBV5-4 and TRBJ2-5, with 10 bases identical to TRBD1. The germline gives CDR1 SGHNT, CDR2 YYREEE (reference sequence). V lost 3 bases, J lost 5 bases, and 7 bases stayed unmatched. This CDR3 has 15 residues. CDR3 in DNA: TGTGCCAGCAGCTCTAGACAGGGGGCTTGGGAGACCCAGTACTTC. It is translated as CASSSRQGAWETQYF.

The rearrangement uses TRBV5-1 and TRBJ1-4; no clear D gene. In germline, CDR1 is SGHRS, CDR2 YFSETQ. The CDR3 totals 15 residues. V lost 1 base, J lost 5 bases, and 12 bases lay in between. CDR3 nucleotides: TGCGCCAGCAGCTTGTGGGGAGGAGAGAATGAAAAACTGTTTTTT. Its protein product is CASSLWGGENEKLFF. Full variable domain (remainder filled in from reference TRBV5-1 and TRBJ1-4): KAGVTQTPRYLIKTRGQQVTLSCSPISGHRSVSWYQQTPGQGLQFLFEYFSETQRNKGNFPGRFSGRQFSNSRSEMNVSTLELGDSALYLCASSLWGGENEKLFFGSGTQLSVL.

This chain uses TRBV7-8 with TRBJ2-1, with 9 bases lining up with TRBD1. The ends lost 4 bases at V and 6 bases at J; junction bases unmatched: 1. The CDR3 has 13 amino acids. The germline gives CDR1 SGHVS, CDR2 FQNEAQ. Here the CDR3 DNA reads TGTGCCAGCAGCTGGACAGGGGCCAATGAGCAGTTCTTC. Residues: CASSWTGANEQFF.

The chain carries TRBV18 and TRBJ1-1; D is ambiguous. Germline CDR1 and CDR2: KGHSH and LQKENI. The CDR3 totals 12 residues. Deletions cut 3 bases from V and 4 bases from J, with 6 bases between. The CDR3 reads CASSPLTTEAFF. Here the CDR3 DNA reads TGTGCCAGCTCACCTCTTACCACTGAAGCTTTCTTT. Looking up the rest from reference TRBV18 and TRBJ1-1 gives the full variable domain: NAGVMQNPRHLVRRRGQEARLRCSPMKGHSHVYWYRQLPEEGLKFMVYLQKENIIDESGMPKERFSAEFPKEGPSILRIQQVVRGDSAAYFCASSPLTTEAFFGQGTRLTVV.

This sequence joins TRBV5-6 and TRBJ1-4; no reliable D call. Trimming cost V 4 bases and J 1 base, with 14 bases left between them. Germline-derived CDR1 and CDR2 are SGHDT and YYEEEE. This CDR3 has 16 residues. The CDR3 reads CASSASSEGTNEKLFF. CDR3 coding DNA: TGTGCCAGCAGCGCCTCTTCAGAGGGAACTAATGAAAAACTGTTTTTT.

J is TRBJ1-1 and V is TRBV5-6, with 9 bases aligning to TRBD1. CDR1 is SGHDT, CDR2 YYEEEE, per germline. The CDR3 length is 16 residues. The ends lost 2 bases at V and 4 bases at J; junction bases unmatched: 9. The chain's CDR3 is CASSFWTGVGATEAFF. The CDR3 region has the DNA TGTGCCAGCAGCTTTTGGACAGGGGTGGGGGCCACTGAAGCTTTCTTT.

The chain combines TRBV13 with TRBJ2-5; weak D call: TRBD1 (6 bases). Trimming removed 5 bases at V and 2 bases at J, with 15 bases between. The germline gives CDR1 PRHDT, CDR2 FYEKMQ (reference sequence). CDR3 length: 15 residues. CDR3 DNA sequence: TGTGCCAGCAGCCCCTCGGGACATTGGCAAGAGACCCAGTACTTC. It translates to CASSPSGHWQETQYF.

The rearrangement joins TRBV7-3 to TRBJ2-1; the match to TRBD1 covers 7 bases. V was pared by 8 bases and J by 4 bases, with 14 bases of the junction left unmatched. Per the germline V gene, CDR1 is SGHTA and CDR2 is FQGTGA. This CDR3 has 16 residues. Here the CDR3 reads CASACRLGTVYNEQFF. The CDR3 coding sequence is TGTGCCAGCGCTTGTCGGCTTGGGACAGTTTACAATGAGCAGTTCTTC.

This chain connects TRBV9 to TRBJ2-2; 10 nucleotides match TRBD2. This CDR3 is 16 amino acids long. The V gene end was trimmed by 2 bases and the J gene end by 4 bases; junction bases not matched to a gene: 5. Germline CDR1 SGDLS, CDR2 YYNGEE. CDR3: CASSVSGGASTGELFF. In DNA, the CDR3 is TGTGCCAGCAGCGTCAGCGGGGGGGCCTCCACCGGGGAGCTGTTTTTT.

The rearrangement links TRBV27 to TRBJ1-1; 9 nucleotides align to TRBD1. The V gene end was trimmed by 6 bases and the J gene end by 2 bases; junction bases not matched to a gene: 4. The CDR3 runs 14 residues. Germline V gene sequence: CDR1 MNHEY, CDR2 SMNVEV (reference sequence). The CDR3 region has the DNA TGTGCCAGCAGCGTGGACAGGGGTAACACTGAAGCTTTCTTT. Amino acid sequence: CASSVDRGNTEAFF.

J is TRBJ1-4 and V is TRBV21-1; TRBD1 is taken as the D call from the table, unchecked against the DNA. TRBV21-1 is labeled a pseudogene. This CDR3 is 17 amino acids long. This CDR3 reads CASSPHRETATNEKLFF. In nucleotides, the CDR3 is TGTGCCAGCAGTCCCCACAGGGAAACAGCAACTAATGAAAAACTGTTTTTT.

The CDR3 loop is CASSFEGTGGNTIYF. The CDR3 DNA sequence: TGCGCCAGCAGCTTTGAGGGGACAGGGGGAAACACCATATATTTT. V and J are TRBV5-1 and TRBJ1-3; 9 positions agree with TRBD1. Trimming at V came to 2 bases and at J to 4 bases, leaving 4 bases not matched to a gene. CDR1 is SGHRS and CDR2 is YFSETQ in the germline V gene. This CDR3 comprises 15 residues.

This clone was picked up one time. The chain uses TRBV4-3 and TRBJ1-4, with D possibly TRBD1 on 6 matching bases. V shed 4 bases and J shed 7 bases, with 16 bases lying between them. The CDR3 runs to 15 residues. Germline values: CDR1 LGHNA, CDR2 YSLEER. DNA for the CDR3: TGCGCCAGCAGCCTCAGAGCACAGGGTGTTGAAAAACTGTTTTTT. Translating it yields CASSLRAQGVEKLFF.

CDR3 sequence: CASSPTGGWNTEAFF. In DNA, the CDR3 is TGTGCCAGCAGCCCAACAGGGGGCTGGAACACTGAAGCTTTCTTT. This chain joins TRBV9 and TRBJ1-1, with TRBD1 identical over 9 bases. The CDR3 length is 15 residues. Trimming at V came to 4 bases and at J to 1 base, leaving 5 bases not matched to a gene. Germline V gene data show CDR1 as SGDLS and CDR2 as YYNGEE.

The chain is built from TRBV19 and TRBJ2-7; D gene unclear. The germline V gene encodes CDR1 LNHDA and CDR2 SQIVND (reference sequence). The V and J ends lost 1 base and 2 bases respectively, with 9 bases between them. This CDR3 spans 14 amino acids. For the CDR3, the DNA is TGTGCCAGTAGTATAGCCGGCGTCACCTACGAGCAGTACTTC. Its translation is CASSIAGVTYEQYF.